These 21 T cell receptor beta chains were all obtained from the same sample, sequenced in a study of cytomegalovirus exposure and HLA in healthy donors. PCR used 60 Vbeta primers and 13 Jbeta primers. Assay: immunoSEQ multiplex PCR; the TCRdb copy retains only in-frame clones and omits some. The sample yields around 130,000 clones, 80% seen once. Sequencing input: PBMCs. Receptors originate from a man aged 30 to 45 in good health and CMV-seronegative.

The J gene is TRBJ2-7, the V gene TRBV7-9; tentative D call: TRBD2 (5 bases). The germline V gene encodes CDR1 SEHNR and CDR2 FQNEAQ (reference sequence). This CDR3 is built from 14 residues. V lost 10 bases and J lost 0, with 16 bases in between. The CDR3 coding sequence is TGTGCCATTGAAGCGGCCTCCAGCTCCTACGAGCAGTACTTC. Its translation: CAIEAASSSYEQYF.

The CDR3 nucleotides are TGTGCCACCAGCGGACGACAGGGGGTAAACTACGAGCAGTACTTC. Encoded protein: CATSGRQGVNYEQYF. The chain uses TRBV15 and TRBJ2-7; 9 nucleotides line up with TRBD1. This CDR3 has 15 residues. J was trimmed by 3 bases and V by 5 bases; bases with no gene match: 8. Germline CDR1 and CDR2: LNHNV and YYDKDF (reference sequence).

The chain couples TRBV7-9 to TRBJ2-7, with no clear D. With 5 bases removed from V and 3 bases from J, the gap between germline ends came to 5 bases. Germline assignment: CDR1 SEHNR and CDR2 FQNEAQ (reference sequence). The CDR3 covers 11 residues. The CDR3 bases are TGTGCCAGCAGCATAAACTACGAGCAGTACTTC. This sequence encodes CASSINYEQYF.

The CDR3 region is CASSLETSGRAGADTQYF. DNA of the CDR3: TGTGCCAGCAGTCTAGAGACTAGCGGGAGGGCCGGGGCAGATACGCAGTATTTT. The genes are TRBV2 and TRBJ2-3; 14 nucleotides agree with TRBD2. CDR1 SNHLY and CDR2 FYNNEI come from the germline V gene. V lost 5 bases, J lost 4 bases, and 11 bases stayed unmatched. The CDR3 is made up of 18 amino acids.

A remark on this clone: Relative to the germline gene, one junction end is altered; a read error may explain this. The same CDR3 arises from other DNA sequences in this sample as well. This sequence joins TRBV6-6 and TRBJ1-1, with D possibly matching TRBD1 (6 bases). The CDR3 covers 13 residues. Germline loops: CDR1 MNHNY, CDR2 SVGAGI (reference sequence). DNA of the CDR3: TGTGCCAGCAGCACTGGGGGCAACACTGAAGCCTTCTTT. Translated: CASSTGGNTEAFF.

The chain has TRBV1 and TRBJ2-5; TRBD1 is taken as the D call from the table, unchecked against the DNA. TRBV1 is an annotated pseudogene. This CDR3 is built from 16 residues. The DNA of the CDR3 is TGCACCAGCAGCCAAGGCTACTCGGGACAGAAAGAGACCCAGTACTTC. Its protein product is CTSSQGYSGQKETQYF.

DNA of the CDR3: TGTGCCAGCAGCTTAGGGCAGGGGGCCGGGGGCACTGAAGCTTTCTTT. It codes for CASSLGQGAGGTEAFF. The chain recombines TRBV7-9 with TRBJ1-1, with TRBD1 matching 8 bases. The CDR3 contains 16 residues. Germline lookup yields CDR1 SEHNR and CDR2 FQNEAQ (reference sequence). V gave up 1 base and J gave up 4 bases; unmatched junction bases: 8.

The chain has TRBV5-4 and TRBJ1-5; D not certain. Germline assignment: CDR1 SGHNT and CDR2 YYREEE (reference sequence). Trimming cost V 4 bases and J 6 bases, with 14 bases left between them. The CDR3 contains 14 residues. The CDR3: CASSPGRGIQPQHF. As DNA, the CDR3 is TGTGCCAGCAGCCCTGGTCGGGGTATTCAGCCCCAGCATTTT. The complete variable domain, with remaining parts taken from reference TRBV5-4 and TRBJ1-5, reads ETGVTQSPTHLIKTRGQQVTLRCSSQSGHNTVSWYQQALGQGPQFIFQYYREEENGRGNFPPRFSGLQFPNYSSELNVNALELDDSALYLCASSPGRGIQPQHFGDGTRLSIL.

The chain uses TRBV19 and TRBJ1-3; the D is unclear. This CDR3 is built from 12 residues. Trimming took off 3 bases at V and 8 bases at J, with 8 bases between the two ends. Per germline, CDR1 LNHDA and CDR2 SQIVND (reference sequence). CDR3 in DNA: TGTGCCAGTAGTATCGGAACAGACACCATATATTTT. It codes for CASSIGTDTIYF.

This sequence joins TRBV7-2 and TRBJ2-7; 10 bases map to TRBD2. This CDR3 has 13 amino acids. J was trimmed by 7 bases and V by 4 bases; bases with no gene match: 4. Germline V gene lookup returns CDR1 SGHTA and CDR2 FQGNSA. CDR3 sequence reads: CASSSSSGSEQYF. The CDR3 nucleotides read TGTGCCAGCAGCTCCTCTAGCGGGAGTGAGCAGTACTTC.

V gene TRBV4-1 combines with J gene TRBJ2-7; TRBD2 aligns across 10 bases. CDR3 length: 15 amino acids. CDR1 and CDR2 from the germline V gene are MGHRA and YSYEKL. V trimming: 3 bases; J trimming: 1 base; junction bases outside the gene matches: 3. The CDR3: CASSQGLAQSYEQYF. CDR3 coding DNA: TGCGCCAGCAGCCAGGGACTAGCGCAATCCTACGAGCAGTACTTC.

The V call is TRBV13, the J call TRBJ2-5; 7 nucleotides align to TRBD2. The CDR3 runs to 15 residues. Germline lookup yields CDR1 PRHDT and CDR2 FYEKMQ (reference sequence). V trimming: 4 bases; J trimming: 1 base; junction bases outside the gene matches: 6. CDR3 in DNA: TGTGCCAGCAGCTCACTGACTAGCAGCCAAGAGACCCAGTACTTC. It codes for CASSSLTSSQETQYF. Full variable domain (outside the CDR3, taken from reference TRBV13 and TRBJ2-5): AAGVIQSPRHLIKEKRETATLKCYPIPRHDTVYWYQQGPGQDPQFLISFYEKMQSDKGSIPDRFSAQQFSDYHSELNMSSLELGDSALYFCASSSLTSSQETQYFGPGTRLLVL.

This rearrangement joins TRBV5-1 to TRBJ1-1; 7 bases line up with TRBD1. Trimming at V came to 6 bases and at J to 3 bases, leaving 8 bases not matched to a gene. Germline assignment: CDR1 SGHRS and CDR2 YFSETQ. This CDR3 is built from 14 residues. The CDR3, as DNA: TGCGCCAGCACCATTAGAGGGGGCTACACTGAAGCTTTCTTT. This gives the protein CASTIRGGYTEAFF.

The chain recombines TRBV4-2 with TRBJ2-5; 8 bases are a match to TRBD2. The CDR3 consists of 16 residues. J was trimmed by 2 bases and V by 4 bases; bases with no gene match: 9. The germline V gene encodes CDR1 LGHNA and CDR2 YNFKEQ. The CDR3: CASSPVRAGEQETQYF. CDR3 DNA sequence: TGTGCCAGCAGCCCGGTCCGAGCGGGGGAACAAGAGACCCAGTACTTC.

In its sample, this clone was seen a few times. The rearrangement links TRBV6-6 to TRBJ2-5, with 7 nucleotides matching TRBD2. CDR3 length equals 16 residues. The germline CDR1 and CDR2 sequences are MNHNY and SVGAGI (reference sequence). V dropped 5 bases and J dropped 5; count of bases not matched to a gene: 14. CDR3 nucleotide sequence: TGTGCCAGCAGTCCGGCCAACGGGGCGCGGGAGGAGACCCAGTACTTC. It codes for CASSPANGAREETQYF.

The CDR3 loop is CASSLVSSGTDTQYF. In DNA form, the CDR3 reads TGTGCCAGCAGCTTGGTTTCTAGCGGTACAGATACGCAGTATTTT. V is TRBV5-4 and J is TRBJ2-3; 7 bases map to TRBD2. The CDR3 has 15 amino acids. Unmatched junction bases numbered 4, after V lost 0 bases and J lost 3 bases. CDR1 and CDR2 from the germline V gene are SGHNT and YYREEE (reference sequence).

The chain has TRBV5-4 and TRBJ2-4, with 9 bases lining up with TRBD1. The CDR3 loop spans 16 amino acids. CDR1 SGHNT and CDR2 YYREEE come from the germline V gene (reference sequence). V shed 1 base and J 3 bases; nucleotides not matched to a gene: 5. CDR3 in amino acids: CASSLRDRDVKNIQYF. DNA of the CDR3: TGTGCCAGCAGCTTGCGGGACAGGGATGTCAAAAACATTCAGTACTTC.

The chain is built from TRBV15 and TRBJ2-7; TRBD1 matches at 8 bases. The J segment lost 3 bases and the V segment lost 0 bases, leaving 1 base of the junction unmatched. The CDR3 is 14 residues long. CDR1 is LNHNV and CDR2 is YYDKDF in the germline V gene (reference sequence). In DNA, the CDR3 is TGTGCCACCAGCAGAGAGGGGACAGGCTACGAGCAGTACTTC. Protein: CATSREGTGYEQYF.

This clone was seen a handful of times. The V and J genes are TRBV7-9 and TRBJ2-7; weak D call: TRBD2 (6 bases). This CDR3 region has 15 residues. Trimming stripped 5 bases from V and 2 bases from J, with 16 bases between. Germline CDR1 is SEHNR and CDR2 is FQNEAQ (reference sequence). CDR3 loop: CASSLEGWRAYEQYF. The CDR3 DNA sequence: TGTGCCAGCAGCCTAGAAGGGTGGAGGGCCTACGAGCAGTACTTC. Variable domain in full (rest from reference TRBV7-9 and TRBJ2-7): DTGVSQNPRHKITKRGQNVTFRCDPISEHNRLYWYRQTLGQGPEFLTYFQNEAQLEKSRLLSDRFSAERPKGSFSTLEIQRTEQGDSAMYLCASSLEGWRAYEQYFGPGTRLTVT.

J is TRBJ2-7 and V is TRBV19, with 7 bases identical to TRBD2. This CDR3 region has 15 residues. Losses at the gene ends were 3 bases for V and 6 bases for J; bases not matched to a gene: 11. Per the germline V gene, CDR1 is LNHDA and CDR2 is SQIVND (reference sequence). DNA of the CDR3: TGTGCCAGTAGTATGGGGGGGAAGCCGGGTTCCGAGCAGTACTTC. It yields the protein CASSMGGKPGSEQYF.

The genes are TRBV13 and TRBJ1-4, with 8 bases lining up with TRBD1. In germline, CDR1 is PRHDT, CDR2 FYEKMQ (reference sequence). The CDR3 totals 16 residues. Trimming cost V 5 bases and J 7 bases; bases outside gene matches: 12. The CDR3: CASSHTTGGSPEKLFF. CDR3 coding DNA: TGTGCCAGCAGCCACACTACAGGGGGTTCCCCTGAAAAACTGTTTTTT. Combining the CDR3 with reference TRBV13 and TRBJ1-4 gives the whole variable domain AAGVIQSPRHLIKEKRETATLKCYPIPRHDTVYWYQQGPGQDPQFLISFYEKMQSDKGSIPDRFSAQQFSDYHSELNMSSLELGDSALYFCASSHTTGGSPEKLFFGSGTQLSVL.